These T cell receptor beta chains were read from a single sample in a study of blood T cell repertoires in COVID-19. Some clones are missing from TCRdb's copy, which holds only in-frame ones; the method was immunoSEQ multiplex PCR. The sample includes roughly 180,000 clones, approximately 85% seen only once; the top ten take roughly 1.1%. The sequenced sample was peripheral blood. The receptors were sampled from a man in his sixties who had recovered from COVID-19. The CDR3 runs from the conserved cysteine through the conserved F or W. The order of the fields is V gene, J gene, D gene, clone size, CDR3 protein, CDR3 DNA. A D gene is named only where the DNA matches it firmly. Size values are once, few and many counts, or a class for expanded clones, and some rows have none.

TRBV7-2	TRBJ1-1	.	.	CASSLFTGVNTEAFF	TGTGCCAGCAGCTTATTCACAGGAGTTAACACTGAAGCTTTCTTT
TRBV27	TRBJ1-2	.	.	CASRGIGVRGGYTF	TGTGCCAGCCGGGGGATAGGGGTACGAGGTGGCTACACCTTC
TRBV11-2	TRBJ1-1	.	.	CASSLVPDSEAFF	TGTGCCAGCAGCTTAGTACCGGACAGCGAAGCTTTCTTT
TRBV4-1	TRBJ1-2	.	.	CASSPRGGGNYGYTF	TGCGCCAGCAGCCCAAGAGGGGGGGGTAATTATGGCTACACCTTC
TRBV9	TRBJ2-3	.	.	CASSPPGMGLDTQYF	TGTGCCAGCAGCCCCCCTGGAATGGGACTAGATACGCAGTATTTT
TRBV14	TRBJ2-1	.	.	CASSPGPYNEQFF	TGTGCCAGCAGCCCTGGGCCCTACAATGAGCAGTTCTTC
TRBV6-5	TRBJ1-1	TRBD1	.	CASSYGTENTEAFF	TGTGCCAGCAGTTACGGGACAGAAAACACTGAAGCTTTCTTT
TRBV7-3	TRBJ2-3	TRBD2	.	CASSPTSGTDTQYF	TGTGCCAGCAGCCCAACTAGCGGCACAGATACGCAGTATTTT
TRBV5-1	TRBJ2-3	TRBD1	.	CASRSTGGSTDTQYF	TGCGCCAGCAGGTCGACAGGGGGAAGCACAGATACGCAGTATTTT
TRBV27	TRBJ2-1	TRBD2	.	CASTLSGGVENEQFF	TGTGCCAGCACTCTTAGCGGGGGGGTTGAAAATGAGCAGTTCTTC
TRBV9	TRBJ2-5	.	.	CASSPGGGEYQETQYF	TGTGCCAGCAGTCCTGGAGGGGGCGAGTACCAAGAGACCCAGTACTTC
TRBV5-1	TRBJ2-6	TRBD1	few	CASSWTGGLGGANVLTF	TGCGCCAGCAGCTGGACAGGGGGCTTGGGAGGGGCCAACGTCCTGACTTTC
TRBV3-1/TRBV3-2	TRBJ1-2	TRBD1	few	CASSSQGLYGYTF	TGTGCCAGCAGCTCACAGGGGCTCTATGGCTACACCTTC
TRBV5-4	TRBJ2-2	TRBD2	few	CASSLAASGAANTGELFF	TGTGCCAGCAGCTTGGCCGCTAGCGGAGCCGCGAACACCGGGGAGCTGTTTTTT
TRBV3-1/TRBV3-2	TRBJ1-5	.	.	CASSQDARGQPQHF	TGTGCCAGCAGCCAAGATGCCCGGGGTCAGCCCCAGCATTTT
TRBV5-1	TRBJ1-6	TRBD1	few	CASSSDRGDNSPLHF	TGCGCCAGCAGCTCGGACAGGGGAGATAATTCACCCCTCCACTTT
TRBV19	TRBJ1-4	.	once	CASSIASLPNEKLFF	TGTGCCAGTAGTATAGCGAGCCTGCCCAATGAAAAACTGTTTTTT
TRBV19	TRBJ1-6	.	.	CASVGFSVNSPLHF	TGTGCCAGTGTTGGCTTTTCAGTAAATTCACCCCTCCACTTT
TRBV5-4	TRBJ2-1	.	.	CASSPRGGGPYNEQFF	TGTGCCAGCAGCCCCAGAGGGGGGGGGCCCTACAATGAGCAGTTCTTC
TRBV3-1/TRBV3-2	TRBJ2-7	TRBD2	once	CASSPWTGGYEQYF	TGTGCCAGCAGCCCCTGGACGGGGGGCTACGAGCAGTACTTC
TRBV30	TRBJ2-7	.	.	CAWTPDSPYEQYF	TGTGCCTGGACCCCGGACAGCCCCTACGAGCAGTACTTC
TRBV3-1/TRBV3-2	TRBJ2-7	.	.	CASSLDWTYEQYF	TGTGCCAGCAGCCTCGACTGGACCTACGAGCAGTACTTC
TRBV3-1/TRBV3-2	TRBJ1-5	TRBD1	.	CASSHSGQGGGNQPQHF	TGTGCCAGCAGCCACTCCGGACAGGGAGGAGGCAATCAGCCCCAGCATTTT
TRBV6-5	TRBJ1-2	TRBD1	.	CASTTDPDRGWGYTF	TGTGCCAGCACCACTGACCCGGACAGGGGCTGGGGCTACACCTTC
TRBV19	TRBJ1-3	TRBD1	few	CASTLDRDSGNTIYF	TGTGCCAGTACCCTCGACAGGGACTCTGGAAACACCATATATTTT
TRBV24-1	TRBJ1-2	.	once	CATSLETGFGYTF	TGTGCCACCAGTTTAGAAACAGGGTTTGGCTACACCTTC
TRBV6-5	TRBJ1-3	TRBD1	.	CASIHVVGTGPEYF	TGTGCCAGCATTCACGTCGTAGGGACAGGGCCCGAATATTTT
TRBV11-1	TRBJ2-2	TRBD1	many	CASSLGDRYTGELFF	TGTGCCAGCAGCTTAGGGGACAGGTACACCGGGGAGCTGTTTTTT
TRBV5-1	TRBJ2-2	.	.	CASSFYQLDGELFF	TGCGCCAGCAGTTTCTATCAACTAGACGGGGAGCTGTTTTTT
TRBV3-1/TRBV3-2	TRBJ2-3	TRBD2	.	CASSQLLAGGLDTQYF	TGTGCCAGCAGCCAACTACTAGCGGGGGGTCTAGATACGCAGTATTTT
TRBV5-1	TRBJ2-7	TRBD2	.	CASSSGNGGGRDEQYF	TGCGCCAGCAGCTCCGGGAACGGGGGGGGTAGGGACGAGCAGTACTTC
TRBV18	TRBJ2-3	.	.	CASRRSRGTGRLTDTQYF	TGTGCCAGCCGTCGCTCACGGGGAACTGGCCGGCTCACAGATACGCAGTATTTT
TRBV7-2	TRBJ1-2	TRBD1	.	CASSPDRDYGYTF	TGTGCCAGCAGCCCGGACAGGGACTATGGCTACACCTTC
TRBV18	TRBJ2-2	.	.	CASSPQGTGELFF	TGTGCCAGCTCACCTCAGGGTACCGGGGAGCTGTTTTTT
TRBV5-6	TRBJ2-7	TRBD1	.	CASSSRQGSVQYF	TGTGCCAGCAGCTCCCGACAGGGTTCCGTGCAGTACTTC
TRBV7-6	TRBJ2-1	TRBD2	.	CASSLGPAGGPYNEQFF	TGTGCCAGCAGCTTAGGACCAGCGGGGGGGCCTTACAATGAGCAGTTCTTC
TRBV5-1	TRBJ1-3	TRBD1	.	CASSRLQGAGNTIYF	TGCGCCAGCAGCCGACTCCAGGGGGCTGGAAACACCATATATTTT
TRBV5-6	TRBJ2-7	.	.	CASSRPQRRGYEQYF	TGTGCCAGCAGCCGCCCTCAAAGACGGGGTTACGAGCAGTACTTC
TRBV11-3	TRBJ1-1	TRBD1	.	CASSLGQGRSMNTEAFF	TGTGCCAGCAGCCTGGGACAGGGTAGGAGCATGAACACTGAAGCTTTCTTT
TRBV19	TRBJ1-6	TRBD1	.	CAGQASYNSPLHF	TGTGCCGGACAGGCTTCCTATAATTCACCCCTCCACTTT
TRBV2	TRBJ1-1	.	.	CASSSWAANTEAFF	TGTGCCAGCAGTTCCTGGGCCGCGAACACTGAAGCTTTCTTT
TRBV27	TRBJ1-5	TRBD1	.	CASSTFGTGAGSNQPQHF	TGTGCCAGCAGCACTTTCGGGACAGGGGCCGGTAGCAATCAGCCCCAGCATTTT
TRBV6-5	TRBJ2-1	.	.	CASQGIYNEQFF	TGTGCCAGCCAGGGGATTTACAATGAGCAGTTCTTC
TRBV16	TRBJ1-3	TRBD1	.	CASSYGQGAAGNTIYF	TGTGCCAGCAGCTACGGACAGGGGGCGGCTGGAAACACCATATATTTT
TRBV4-2	TRBJ2-1	TRBD2	.	CASSASGGAPYNEQFF	TGTGCCAGCAGCGCTAGCGGGGGGGCACCCTACAATGAGCAGTTCTTC
TRBV19	TRBJ2-7	TRBD2	.	CASSAGVGETYEQYF	TGTGCCAGTAGTGCGGGGGTGGGAGAGACCTACGAGCAGTACTTC
TRBV28	TRBJ1-6	TRBD1	.	CASSSGTGKNSPLHF	TGTGCCAGCAGTTCCGGGACAGGGAAAAATTCACCCCTCCACTTT
TRBV27	TRBJ2-5	TRBD2	.	CASSLLGLRGTGRTETQYF	TGTGCCAGCAGTTTATTAGGACTGCGGGGGACCGGGCGAACAGAGACCCAGTACTTC
TRBV9	TRBJ2-2	.	.	CASSVAGENTGELFF	TGTGCCAGCAGCGTGGCAGGGGAAAACACCGGGGAGCTGTTTTTT
TRBV7-9	TRBJ1-1	.	.	CASSLGWGTEAFF	TGTGCCAGCAGCTTAGGGTGGGGGACAGAAGCTTTCTTT
TRBV6-2/TRBV6-3	TRBJ1-1	.	.	CASSYRGGGWAFF	TGTGCCAGCAGTTATCGAGGCGGAGGTTGGGCTTTCTTT
TRBV7-3	TRBJ2-1	.	.	CASSSSEIGASLFF	TGTGCCAGCAGCTCTAGTGAGATTGGGGCCTCGCTGTTCTTC
TRBV30	TRBJ1-5	TRBD1	.	CAWSGGTGSSNQPQHF	TGTGCCTGGAGTGGAGGGACAGGTAGTAGCAATCAGCCCCAGCATTTT
TRBV5-3	TRBJ1-1	.	.	CARTPNLGPWGLNTEAFF	TGTGCCAGAACCCCAAACCTTGGACCTTGGGGGCTGAACACTGAAGCTTTCTTT
TRBV5-1	TRBJ2-6	TRBD1	.	CASSSDRASGANVLTF	TGCGCCAGCAGTTCGGACAGGGCCTCTGGGGCCAACGTCCTGACTTTC
TRBV13	TRBJ2-7	TRBD1	.	CASSLRGTGGREQYF	TGTGCCAGCAGTCTAAGGGGGACAGGGGGCCGGGAGCAGTACTTC
TRBV9	TRBJ1-2	.	once	CASSAQPGTNYGYTF	TGTGCCAGCAGCGCCCAACCCGGGACAAACTATGGCTACACCTTC
TRBV4-1	TRBJ2-2	TRBD2	.	CASSQERPGLGLHINTGELFF	TGCGCCAGCAGCCAAGAGCGCCCCGGACTAGGCCTCCATATTAACACCGGGGAGCTGTTTTTT